The source of this T cell receptor beta chain is a study of beta chain features in type 1 diabetes. Study-level results: All four CD4+ subsets of Type 1 diabetes patients contained TCRB CDR3s that were moderately but significantly shorter. Within patients, naive, central memory and Treg TCRB repertoires seemed more similar than within healthy donors.

The sequenced template was cDNA made from the entire isolated RNA. Measured with immunoSEQ multiplex PCR; TCRdb has only the in-frame clones, and not every one. The sample holds 450,000 to 600,000 clones, about 30% seen once. A note on this clone: Its target is unknown.

Germline V gene data show CDR1 as LGHNA and CDR2 as YNFKEQ. The junction had 6 bases not matched to a gene; V was cut back by 0 bases and J by 7 bases. The CDR3 length is 15 residues. Sequencing was performed on naive CD4+ T cells from blood. The source is a man aged 18 to 35 in good health. The V gene is TRBV4-2, the J gene TRBJ2-1; TRBD1 aligns across 7 bases. The CDR3 region has the DNA TGTGCCAGCAGCCAAGATGCGGCAGGGGGTAATGAGCAGTTCTTC. This sequence encodes CASSQDAAGGNEQFF.